These 14 T cell receptor beta chains were sequenced from one sample in a study of T cells in Graves' hyperthyroidism and ophthalmopathy. TCR beta CDR3 regions were amplified from RNA transcripts. HTBI primers were employed in a first-round RT-PCR of the TCR CDR3. TCRdb re-called the multiplex PCR reads with MiXCR, one entry per CDR3 protein. The sample carries hundreds of thousands of distinct CDR3 sequences, over 15% recorded once. The source material was blood. All receptors derive from a woman aged 18-29 years with Graves' hyperthyroidism.

This rearrangement joins TRBV20-1 to TRBJ1-3; D is uncertain. The V gene lost 2 bases and the J gene lost 7 bases, with 6 bases spanning the gap. The germline V gene encodes CDR1 DFQATT and CDR2 SNEGSKA (reference sequence). The CDR3 is 11 amino acids. For the CDR3, the DNA is TGCAGTGCTAGAAAGACGAACACCATATATTTT. As protein: CSARKTNTIYF.

V is TRBV9 and J is TRBJ1-2; D unresolved. The germline V and J ends were trimmed by 3 bases and 2 bases, with 17 bases remaining between them. The germline V gene has CDR1 SGDLS and CDR2 YYNGEE. CDR3 size: 16 residues. CDR3 residues: CASSAGLTGSNYGYTF. The CDR3 DNA reads TGTGCCAGCAGCGCGGGCCTGACGGGGTCCAACTATGGCTACACCTTC.

The chain carries TRBV6-2 or TRBV6-3 and TRBJ2-5; 10 bases are a match to TRBD2. The CDR3 has 18 amino acids. In germline, CDR1 is MNHEY, CDR2 SVGEGT. V dropped 0 bases and J dropped 0; count of bases not matched to a gene: 7. In DNA, the CDR3 is TGTGCCAGCAGTTACTCGCTCGAGCGGGGGGGATACCAAGAGACCCAGTACTTC. Its protein is CASSYSLERGGYQETQYF.

The V gene is TRBV7-9, the J gene TRBJ1-1; 8 bases are a match to TRBD1. The CDR3 spans 11 residues. Germline V gene sequence: CDR1 SEHNR, CDR2 FQNEAQ (reference sequence). The junction had 1 base not matched to a gene; V was cut back by 3 bases and J by 10 bases. CDR3 DNA sequence: TGTGCCAGCAGCTTTCAGGGGGCAGCTTTCTTT. It is translated as CASSFQGAAFF. Full variable domain (rest looked up from reference TRBV7-9 and TRBJ1-1): DTGVSQNPRHKITKRGQNVTFRCDPISEHNRLYWYRQTLGQGPEFLTYFQNEAQLEKSRLLSDRFSAERPKGSFSTLEIQRTEQGDSAMYLCASSFQGAAFFGQGTRLTVV.

This clonotype has a count of ten or more. The V and J genes are TRBV20-1 and TRBJ2-1, with 7 bases lining up with TRBD2. With V trimmed by 5 bases and J by 3 bases, 7 bases remained unmatched. In germline, CDR1 is DFQATT, CDR2 SNEGSKA (reference sequence). This CDR3 is built from 14 residues. CDR3 residues: CSAFGGSFYNEQFF. CDR3 nucleotides: TGCAGTGCTTTCGGCGGGAGTTTCTACAATGAGCAGTTCTTC.

This clonotype turned up a few times. For the CDR3, the DNA is TGTGCCAGCAGCCTGCTAGGGGCAGGGTCCTACGAGCAGTACTTC. This codes for CASSLLGAGSYEQYF. The rearrangement uses TRBV14 and TRBJ2-7; maybe TRBD1 (5 bases). Trimming removed 4 bases from V and 1 base from J, with 14 bases in between. Per the germline V gene, CDR1 is SGHDN and CDR2 is FVKESK. The length of the CDR3 is 15 residues.

The chain has TRBV5-1 and TRBJ1-5, with 7 bases matching TRBD1. CDR1 SGHRS and CDR2 YFSETQ come from the germline V gene. The CDR3 has 16 amino acids. Trimming took 0 bases from V and 3 from J; bases not matched to a gene: 6. The CDR3: CASSLAGQGVNQPQHF. CDR3 DNA sequence: TGCGCCAGCAGCTTGGCCGGGCAGGGGGTCAATCAGCCCCAGCATTTT.

As DNA, the CDR3 is TGTGCCAGCAGTTTATCGATGTGGGGGGACAGTTATAATTCACCCCTCCACTTT. It specifies CASSLSMWGDSYNSPLHF. J is TRBJ1-6 and V is TRBV27, with 7 bases matching TRBD1. Germline V gene data show CDR1 as MNHEY and CDR2 as SMNVEV (reference sequence). V shed 0 bases, J shed 4 bases, and the junction held 9 bases outside the gene matches. The CDR3 has 18 amino acids.

This chain joins TRBV2 and TRBJ1-6; TRBD1 aligns across 9 bases. The V gene's germline CDR1 is SNHLY and CDR2 FYNNEI. The CDR3 sequence is 15 residues long. The ends lost 3 bases at V and 9 bases at J; junction bases unmatched: 6. For the CDR3, the DNA is TGTGCCAGCAGTGATCCCAGGACAGGGGCTTCACCCCTCCACTTT. It codes for CASSDPRTGASPLHF.

This clonotype was counted many times. The V and J genes are TRBV6-1 and TRBJ1-1, with a weak D call TRBD1 (6 bases). CDR1 and CDR2 (germline): MNHNS, SASEGT. This CDR3 spans 13 amino acids. The V and J ends lost 11 bases and 6 bases respectively, with 19 bases between them. The CDR3 sequence is CAAKQGDRAEAFF. The CDR3 bases are TGTGCCGCAAAACAGGGAGATCGGGCTGAAGCTTTCTTT.

This clonotype was seen a few times. At one end, the junction sequence differs from germline, possibly due to a read error. The J gene is TRBJ2-6, the V gene TRBV20-1; D might be TRBD1 (5 bases). Germline CDR1 is DFQATT and CDR2 is SNEGSKA (reference sequence). The CDR3 extends over 14 amino acids. CDR3 region: CSATPWAGANVPTF. CDR3 DNA: TGCAGTGCTACTCCTTGGGCTGGGGCCAACGTCCCGACTTTC.

This clonotype was seen only a few times. This chain uses TRBV6-4 with TRBJ2-2; 8 bases are a match to TRBD1. This CDR3 has 15 amino acids. J gave up 5 bases and V 5 bases, and 7 bases lay outside the gene matches. CDR1 and CDR2 (germline): MRHNA, SNTAGT. The CDR3 DNA reads TGTGCCAGCAGTTTAGACCGACAGGGGACCGGGGAGCTGTTTTTT. It encodes CASSLDRQGTGELFF.

This clonotype was seen many times. The V call is TRBV28, the J call TRBJ2-7; 7 bases agree with TRBD1. This CDR3 spans 15 amino acids. CDR1 is MDHEN and CDR2 is SYDVKM in the germline V gene. J gave up 3 bases and V 6 bases, and 11 bases lay outside the gene matches. DNA for the CDR3: TGTGCCAGCAGGCCCTACAGGGACAGTGTCTACGAGCAGTACTTC. Protein product: CASRPYRDSVYEQYF.

The chain employs TRBV2 and TRBJ2-1; the D call may be TRBD1 or TRBD2 (5 bases each). Trimming pared 10 bases from V and 2 bases from J, leaving 15 bases between. Germline V CDR1 and CDR2: SNHLY, FYNNEI. CDR3 length: 14 amino acids. The CDR3 spells CATSLGTAYNEQFF. CDR3 in DNA: TGTGCCACCTCTCTCGGGACGGCCTACAATGAGCAGTTCTTC. The whole variable domain, filled in from reference TRBV2 and TRBJ2-1, reads EPEVTQTPSHQVTQMGQEVILRCVPISNHLYFYWYRQILGQKVEFLVSFYNNEISEKSEIFDDQFSVERPDGSNFTLKIRSTKLEDSAMYFCATSLGTAYNEQFFGPGTRLTVL.